The rows below give T cell receptor beta chains drawn from one sample of a study of patients and donors after allogeneic stem cell transplantation. TCRdb called the RT-PCR reads again in MiXCR, with one record for every CDR3 protein. The table has 920,000 or so distinct CDR3 sequences, roughly 18% seen once. The specimen was blood, either unsorted or a sorted T cell fraction (not recorded which). The receptor set was obtained from a human donor who was either an allogeneic HSCT recipient or a stem cell or donor lymphocyte infusion donor (not recorded which). It is not recorded whose cells these are; they may come from a transplant donor. CDR3s include the opening cysteine and the closing phenylalanine or tryptophan. The order of the fields is J gene, V gene, CDR3 protein.

j_gene: TRBJ2-1
v_gene: TRBV27
CDR3aa: CASSPGRLIVREQFF

j_gene: TRBJ1-1
v_gene: TRBV6-1
CDR3aa: CASRGTLNTEAFF

j_gene: TRBJ2-1
v_gene: TRBV20-1
CDR3aa: CSALQQGANEQFF

j_gene: TRBJ2-3
v_gene: TRBV2
CDR3aa: CASQNFPDTQYF

j_gene: TRBJ1-1
v_gene: TRBV12-3/TRBV12-4
CDR3aa: CASSFAPTGARAFF

j_gene: TRBJ1-4
v_gene: TRBV12-3/TRBV12-4
CDR3aa: CASSPGDRTTNEKLFF

j_gene: TRBJ2-5
v_gene: TRBV12-3/TRBV12-4
CDR3aa: CASSLVAGGPLSQYF

j_gene: TRBJ2-7
v_gene: TRBV29-1
CDR3aa: CSVAVGGPSYEQYF

j_gene: TRBJ2-5
v_gene: TRBV12-3/TRBV12-4
CDR3aa: CASTNDAPGGETQYF

j_gene: TRBJ1-2
v_gene: TRBV10-3
CDR3aa: CAISEGGSLPNYGYTF

j_gene: TRBJ2-1
v_gene: TRBV5-1
CDR3aa: CASAPDVASNEQFF

j_gene: TRBJ2-3
v_gene: TRBV5-6
CDR3aa: CASSPYGGGTTDTQYF

j_gene: TRBJ2-5
v_gene: TRBV20-1
CDR3aa: CSARGMGAGETQYF

j_gene: TRBJ2-1
v_gene: TRBV10-3
CDR3aa: CAISESPTDEQFF